This record concerns one T cell receptor (beta chain) sequence. Its antigen is currently unknown. Here immunoSEQ multiplex PCR was the method, and the copy in TCRdb shows in-frame clones only, minus some. Here the sample spans some 80,000 clones, 90% to 95% being singletons. Sequencing was limited to surgery cases with top T cell transcript signatures in brain tissue. The data were taken from a study of brain T cells in children with intractable seizures. Study-wide points: Pre-surgery blood may have been undersampled, hiding some clones.

This CDR3 is built from 14 residues. The germline gives CDR1 MDHEN, CDR2 SYDVKM. Trimming removed 5 bases from V and 8 bases from J; junction bases left unmatched: 11. This rearrangement joins TRBV28 to TRBJ2-5; 7 bases line up with TRBD1. The receptor's source is a girl aged 2 to 9 with Rasmussen encephalitis and intractable seizures. Sequences were derived from peripheral blood, sampled at surgery. CDR3 loop: CASSPTDRLGTQYF. As DNA, the CDR3 is TGTGCCAGCAGTCCAACGGACAGGCTTGGTACCCAGTACTTC.